A selection of T cell receptor beta chains follows, all from one sample in a study of naive and memory T cell subsets. TCRdb passed the UMI-ligation and nested PCR reads through MiXCR, listing each CDR3 protein once. The table lists 120,000 to 150,000 distinct CDR3 sequences, 22% of them singletons. Sample: naive CD4+ T cells from blood. All receptors come from a human donor in good health. CDR3s include the opening cysteine and the closing phenylalanine or tryptophan. D genes are given only for firm matches. Some rows have no size entry. The others give once, few or many, or a class for an expanded clone.

d_call	j_call	clone_size	v_call	cdr3_nt	cdr3_aa
TRBD1	TRBJ2-1	.	TRBV20-1	TGCAGTGCTAGAGGACAGGGTTACAATGAGCAGTTCTTC	CSARGQGYNEQFF
.	TRBJ2-7	few	TRBV10-3	TGTGCCATCAGTGATTTAGGCGGCATACGTGGGGAGCAGTACTTC	CAISDLGGIRGEQYF
.	TRBJ1-5	.	TRBV15	TGTGCCACCAGCAGAGTAGGGGTCAGGGATTCTAGCAATCAGCCCCAGCATTTT	CATSRVGVRDSSNQPQHF
.	TRBJ1-6	many	TRBV6-5	TGTGCCAGCAGTTACTCGGGGGCAGGAATGGCACCCCTCCACTTT	CASSYSGAGMAPLHF
TRBD1	TRBJ1-1	.	TRBV7-2	TGTGCCAGCAGCCCATGGGGACAGGTGAACACTGAAGCTTTCTTT	CASSPWGQVNTEAFF
.	TRBJ2-3	few	TRBV11-2	TGTGCCAGCAGCTTAGTCGGTGGGGCTAGCACAGATACGCAGTATTTT	CASSLVGGASTDTQYF
.	TRBJ2-5	few	TRBV29-1	TGCAGCGTACGACAGGTTTTCCAAGAGACCCAGTACTTC	CSVRQVFQETQYF
.	TRBJ1-1	.	TRBV27	TGTGCCAGCAGGGGTTGGACAGCGAACACTGAAGCTTTCTTT	CASRGWTANTEAFF
.	TRBJ2-7	many	TRBV24-1	TGTGCCACCAGTTCCGGGACGGCAGGCTACGAGCAGTACTTC	CATSSGTAGYEQYF
TRBD1	TRBJ1-1	.	TRBV28	TGTGCCAGCAGTTTAAGACAGGGCCTGGGGGGCACTGAAGCTTTCTTT	CASSLRQGLGGTEAFF
.	TRBJ2-1	.	TRBV10-3	TGTGCCATCAGTGTACGGGCGGTTGAGCAGTTCTTC	CAISVRAVEQFF
TRBD1	TRBJ1-5	.	TRBV6-2/TRBV6-3	TGTGCCAGCAGTTACGAAACCGGGACAGGTAGAGACCATAGCAATCAGCCCCAGCATTTT	CASSYETGTGRDHSNQPQHF
.	TRBJ1-5	many	TRBV4-3	TGCGCCAGCAGCCAAGAGATGCAGAGCAATCAGCCCCAGCATTTT	CASSQEMQSNQPQHF
TRBD2	TRBJ2-1	.	TRBV27	TGTGCCAGCAGTATACAGACTAGCGCTAGCTCCTACAATGAGCAGTTCTTC	CASSIQTSASSYNEQFF